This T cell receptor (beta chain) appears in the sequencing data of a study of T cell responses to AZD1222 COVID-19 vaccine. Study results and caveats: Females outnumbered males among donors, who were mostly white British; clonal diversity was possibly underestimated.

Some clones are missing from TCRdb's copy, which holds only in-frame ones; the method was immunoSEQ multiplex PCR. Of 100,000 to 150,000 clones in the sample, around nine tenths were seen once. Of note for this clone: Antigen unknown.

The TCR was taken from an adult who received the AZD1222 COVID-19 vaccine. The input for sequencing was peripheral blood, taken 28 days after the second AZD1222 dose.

CDR3 region: CASSLSLTATEGYTF. The CDR3 DNA sequence: TGCGCCAGCAGCTTGTCCCTTACCGCGACAGAAGGCTACACCTTC. The rearrangement uses TRBV5-1 and TRBJ1-2; D is perhaps TRBD1 (5 bases). Germline V gene lookup returns CDR1 SGHRS and CDR2 YFSETQ. This CDR3 contains 15 residues. V was cut by 1 base and J by 8 bases, with 18 bases left in between.